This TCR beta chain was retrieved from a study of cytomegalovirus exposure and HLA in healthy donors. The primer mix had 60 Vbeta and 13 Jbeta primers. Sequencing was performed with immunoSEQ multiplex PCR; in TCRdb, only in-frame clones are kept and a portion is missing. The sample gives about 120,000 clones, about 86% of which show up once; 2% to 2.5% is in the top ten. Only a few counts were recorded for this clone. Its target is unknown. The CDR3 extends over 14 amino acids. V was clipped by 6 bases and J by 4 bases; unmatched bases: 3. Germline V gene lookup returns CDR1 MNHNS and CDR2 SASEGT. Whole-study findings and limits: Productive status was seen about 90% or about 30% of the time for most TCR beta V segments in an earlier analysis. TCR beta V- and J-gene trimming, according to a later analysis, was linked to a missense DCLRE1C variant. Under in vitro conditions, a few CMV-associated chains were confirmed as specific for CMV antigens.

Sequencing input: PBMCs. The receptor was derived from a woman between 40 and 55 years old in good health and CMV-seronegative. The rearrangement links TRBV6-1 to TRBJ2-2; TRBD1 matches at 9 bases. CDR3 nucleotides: TGTGCCAGCAGGGTACAGGGGGCCACCGGGGAGCTGTTTTTT. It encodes CASRVQGATGELFF.